This note documents a single T cell receptor (beta chain) sequence. Its antigen specificity is not known. Base qualities were left out, and no much larger clone turns up one base away. V lost 4 bases and J lost 5 bases; the stretch between them is 6 bases long. Inclusive of the bounding cysteine and phenylalanine, the CDR3 is 11 residues long. The entry retains the CDR3 DNA only, 33 bases that are in frame from base 1. CDR1 and CDR2, per the germline V gene (reference sequence), are MNHEY and SMNVEV. The record originates from a study of CD8 T cells in Susac syndrome (dated by TCRdb to the late 2010s). At the level of the whole study: Whether CD8+ T cell activation and differentiation in Susac syndrome was antigen driven was tested using repertoire sequencing. The study compared CD8+ T cell repertoire clonality among about a dozen healthy donors, around 14 Susac syndrome patients and approximately 16 multiple sclerosis patients. Paper-wide results and their limitations: The number of individuals in the TCR sequencing and HLA analysis was recognized as being relatively small.

High-throughput TCR beta sequencing profiled peripheral blood CD8+ and CD4+ T cells from healthy donors, Susac syndrome patients and multiple sclerosis patients. Multiple sclerosis controls were treatment-naive patients with stable or active relapsing-remitting disease fulfilling revised McDonald criteria. Bulk CD8+ and CD4+ T cells were purified by magnetic negative isolation, whereas CD8+ TEMRA cells were enriched by FACS. Blood was collected in EDTA tubes and processed within 24 hours, with PBMCs isolated through density gradient centrifugation. PBMCs destined for TCR sequencing were cryopreserved in liquid nitrogen and later thawed in a 37 °C water bath. A purity of at least 90% was achieved for sorted or isolated CD4+, CD8+ and CD8+ TEMRA cells. RNA was extracted with the RNeasy kit and about 0.5 to 1 ug was reverse transcribed using random hexamers. TCR beta CDR3 regions were amplified with the immunoSEQ multiplex PCR assay covering 54 Vbeta and 13 Jbeta segments. PCR amplification bias was corrected by using a synthetic template baseline for primer optimization and computational correction. The source study handled its data this way. Reads were annotated to V, D and J genes per IMGT and analyzed with immunoSEQ Analyzer, keeping only productive sequences. Clonality was calculated as one minus the Shannon entropy normalized by log2 of the number of productive unique sequences. Public and private clones were assessed among the 100 most prevalent clones of each patient and control. A clone was defined as Susac-specific if it was absent from the healthy and MS cohorts, from around 960 published viral clones and from other ImmuneACCESS disease sequences. Using fastp at Q25 and MiXCR, TCRdb reprocessed the public reads and kept productive beta chains. Identical CDR3 proteins give one entry, which carries the most common genes and DNA. TCRdb's processing, not the authors' own work, is the source of the V and J calls. Recorded for this sample are tens of thousands of distinct CDR3 sequences; 93% of them occurred a single time. The top ten constitute 0.4% to 0.55% of the sample.

Sequencing was performed on CD8+ T cells from PBMCs. The chain was built from TRBV27 and TRBJ2-7, with the D gene not confidently named. This TCR was sampled from a human donor with multiple sclerosis. The CDR3 region: CASSWGNEQYF. In nucleotides, the sequence is TGTGCCAGCAGTTGGGGTAACGAGCAGTACTTC.